Sequencing of this T cell receptor beta chain was carried out in a study of regulatory T cells in long-lasting Graves disease. iRepertoire HTBI primers and Arm-PCR of CDR3 regions built TCR beta libraries. TCRdb re-called the multiplex PCR reads with MiXCR, one entry per CDR3 protein. The table lists 430,000 or so distinct CDR3 sequences, roughly a fifth of them singletons, with about 13% in the top ten. Time point in this sample: persistent/refractory GD, antithyroid drugs over 5 years with positive TRAb. Isolated PBMC RNA provided the starting material for the TCR library. The sample in question was peripheral blood mononuclear cells (PBMCs), obtained when the disease was refractory, from a patient treated with antithyroid drugs. The clonotype was recovered from a female donor with Graves disease.

The CDR3 protein is CASSLASLPSPTEAFF. As DNA, the CDR3 is TGTGCCAGCAGCTTAGCCAGTTTGCCCTCCCCAACTGAAGCTTTCTTT. The rearrangement joins TRBV11-2 to TRBJ1-1; D ambiguous. The germline CDR1 and CDR2 sequences are SGHAT and FQNNGV. This CDR3 comprises 16 residues. V gave up 1 base and J gave up 5 bases, with 17 bases separating them.